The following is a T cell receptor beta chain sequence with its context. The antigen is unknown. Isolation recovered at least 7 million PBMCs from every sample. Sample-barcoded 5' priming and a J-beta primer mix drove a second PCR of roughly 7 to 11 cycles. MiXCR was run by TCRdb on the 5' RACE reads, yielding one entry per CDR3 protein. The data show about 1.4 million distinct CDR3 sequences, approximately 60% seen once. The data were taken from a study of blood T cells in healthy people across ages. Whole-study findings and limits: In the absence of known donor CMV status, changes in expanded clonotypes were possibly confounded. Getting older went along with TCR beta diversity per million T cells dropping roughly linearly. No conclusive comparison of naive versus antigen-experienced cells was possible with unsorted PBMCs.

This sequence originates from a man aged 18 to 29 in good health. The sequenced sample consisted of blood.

The CDR3 loop is CASSRAGTVTYEQYF. CDR3 in DNA: TGTGCCAGCAGTCGAGCCGGGACGGTTACCTACGAGCAGTACTTC. The genes are TRBV2 and TRBJ2-7; the D gene could be TRBD1 or TRBD2 (5 bases each). The ends were cut back, 5 bases at V and 2 bases at J, with 16 bases in the middle. Germline V gives CDR1 SNHLY, CDR2 FYNNEI. CDR3 length: 15 amino acids.